These T cell receptor beta chains were read from a single sample in a study of T cells in Graves' hyperthyroidism and ophthalmopathy. TCRdb reprocessed the multiplex PCR reads via MiXCR and lists one record per CDR3 protein. The sample consists of approximately 530,000 distinct CDR3 sequences, around 20% of them appearing once. Sequencing input: blood. Source of these receptors: a man in his forties with Graves' ophthalmopathy. Each CDR3 is given with its conserved first and last residue. The order of the fields is CDR3 DNA, CDR3 protein, J gene, D gene, clone size, V gene. The D gene is left open where the match is weak. Clone sizes are given selectively: once, few, many, or a class where the clone is expanded.

DNA: TGTGCCAGCAGCTTAGGGGGGGGACAGACCCGCACAGATACGCAGTATTTT
CDR3: CASSLGGGQTRTDTQYF
J: TRBJ2-3
D: .
size: many
V: TRBV7-6

DNA: TGTGCCAGCAGTTTAGAGGCAGGGGCCCGCTATGGCTACACCTTC
CDR3: CASSLEAGARYGYTF
J: TRBJ1-2
D: .
size: many
V: TRBV12-3/TRBV12-4

DNA: TGTGCCACCCGAGGGGGGGTCGCCAAAAACATTCAGTACTTC
CDR3: CATRGGVAKNIQYF
J: TRBJ2-4
D: .
size: few
V: TRBV6-1

DNA: TGTGCCAGCAGTGAAGGGGGTGGGAACACTGAAGCTTTCTTT
CDR3: CASSEGGGNTEAFF
J: TRBJ1-1
D: .
size: few
V: TRBV6-1

DNA: TGTGCCAGCAGCCCGGGACAGGGATTTCAGCCCCAGCATTTT
CDR3: CASSPGQGFQPQHF
J: TRBJ1-5
D: TRBD1
size: .
V: TRBV28

DNA: TGTGCCAGCAGCGTGCAGCAGCCCCAGCATTTT
CDR3: CASSVQQPQHF
J: TRBJ1-5
D: .
size: .
V: TRBV9

DNA: TGTGCCAGCAGCCAACCGGGACAGTTCCTTTTCGGCTACACCTTC
CDR3: CASSQPGQFLFGYTF
J: TRBJ1-2
D: TRBD1
size: .
V: TRBV3-1

DNA: TGCGCCAGCAGCGTCCGAAGGGGAGGCGGAGCTACCACAGATACGCAGTATTTT
CDR3: CASSVRRGGGATTDTQYF
J: TRBJ2-3
D: .
size: many
V: TRBV5-1

DNA: TGCGCCAGCAGCCATCGCAGGGGACAGGGGGCCCTTGAGACTGAAGCTTTCTTT
CDR3: CASSHRRGQGALETEAFF
J: TRBJ1-1
D: TRBD1
size: .
V: TRBV4-1

DNA: TGTGCCAGCGGGCGGGACGGAAATCAGCCCCAGCATTTT
CDR3: CASGRDGNQPQHF
J: TRBJ1-5
D: .
size: few
V: TRBV2

DNA: TGTGCCAGCAGCTTATTTGGAAGGGAGGCCACCGGGGAGCTGTTTTTT
CDR3: CASSLFGREATGELFF
J: TRBJ2-2
D: .
size: many
V: TRBV11-2

DNA: TGTGCCACCAGCAGAGAGACAGGCCTCAATCAGCCCCAGCATTTT
CDR3: CATSRETGLNQPQHF
J: TRBJ1-5
D: .
size: few
V: TRBV15

DNA: TGTGCCAGCAGCTTACGCCCCCCAGACACGTACAATGAGCAGTTCTTC
CDR3: CASSLRPPDTYNEQFF
J: TRBJ2-1
D: .
size: many
V: TRBV11-1

DNA: TGTGCCAGCAGTCTTGACAGGGGAGGGGACAATGAGCAGTTCTTC
CDR3: CASSLDRGGDNEQFF
J: TRBJ2-1
D: .
size: many
V: TRBV2

DNA: TGTGCCTGGAGAGCAATGAGAAACAATGAGCAGTTCTTC
CDR3: CAWRAMRNNEQFF
J: TRBJ2-1
D: .
size: many
V: TRBV30

DNA: TGTGCCGGTAGTCTACAGGGTAACGATGAGCAGTTCTTC
CDR3: CAGSLQGNDEQFF
J: TRBJ2-1
D: .
size: .
V: TRBV19

DNA: TGTGCCAGCAGCTTGCCGGGACAGGGAATCCACACCTTC
CDR3: CASSLPGQGIHTF
J: TRBJ1-2
D: TRBD1
size: .
V: TRBV5-4